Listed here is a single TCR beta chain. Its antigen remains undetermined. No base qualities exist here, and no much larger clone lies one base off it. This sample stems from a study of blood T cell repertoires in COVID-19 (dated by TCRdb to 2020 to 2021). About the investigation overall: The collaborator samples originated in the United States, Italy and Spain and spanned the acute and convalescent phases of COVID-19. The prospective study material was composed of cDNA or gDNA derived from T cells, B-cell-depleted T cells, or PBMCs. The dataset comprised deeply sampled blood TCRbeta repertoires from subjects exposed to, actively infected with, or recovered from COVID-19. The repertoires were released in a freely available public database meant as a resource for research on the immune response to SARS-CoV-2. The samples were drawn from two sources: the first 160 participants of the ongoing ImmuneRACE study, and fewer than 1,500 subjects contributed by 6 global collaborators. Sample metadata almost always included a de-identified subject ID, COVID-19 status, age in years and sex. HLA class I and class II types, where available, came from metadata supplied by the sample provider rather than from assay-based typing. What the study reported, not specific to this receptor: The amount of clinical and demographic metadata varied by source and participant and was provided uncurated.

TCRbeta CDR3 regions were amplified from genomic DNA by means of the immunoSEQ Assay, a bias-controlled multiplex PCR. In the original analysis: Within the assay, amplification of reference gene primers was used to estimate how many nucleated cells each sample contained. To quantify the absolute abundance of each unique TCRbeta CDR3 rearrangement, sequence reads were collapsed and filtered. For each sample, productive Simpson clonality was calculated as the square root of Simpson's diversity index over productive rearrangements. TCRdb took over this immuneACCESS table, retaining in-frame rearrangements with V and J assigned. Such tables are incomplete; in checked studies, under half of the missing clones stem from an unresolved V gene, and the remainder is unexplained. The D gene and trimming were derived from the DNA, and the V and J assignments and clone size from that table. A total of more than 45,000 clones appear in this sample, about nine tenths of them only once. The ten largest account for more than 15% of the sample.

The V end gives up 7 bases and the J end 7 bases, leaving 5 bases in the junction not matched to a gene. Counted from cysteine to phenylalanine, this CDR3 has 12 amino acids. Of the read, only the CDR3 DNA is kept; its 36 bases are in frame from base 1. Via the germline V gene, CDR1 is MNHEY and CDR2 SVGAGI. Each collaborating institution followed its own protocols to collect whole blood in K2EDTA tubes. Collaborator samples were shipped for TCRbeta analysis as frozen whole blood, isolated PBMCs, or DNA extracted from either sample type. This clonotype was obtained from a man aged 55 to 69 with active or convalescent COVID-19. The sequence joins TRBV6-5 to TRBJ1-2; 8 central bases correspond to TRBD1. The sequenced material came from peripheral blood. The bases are TGTGCCAGCACAGACAGGGGCTCTGGCTACACCTTC. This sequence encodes CASTDRGSGYTF.